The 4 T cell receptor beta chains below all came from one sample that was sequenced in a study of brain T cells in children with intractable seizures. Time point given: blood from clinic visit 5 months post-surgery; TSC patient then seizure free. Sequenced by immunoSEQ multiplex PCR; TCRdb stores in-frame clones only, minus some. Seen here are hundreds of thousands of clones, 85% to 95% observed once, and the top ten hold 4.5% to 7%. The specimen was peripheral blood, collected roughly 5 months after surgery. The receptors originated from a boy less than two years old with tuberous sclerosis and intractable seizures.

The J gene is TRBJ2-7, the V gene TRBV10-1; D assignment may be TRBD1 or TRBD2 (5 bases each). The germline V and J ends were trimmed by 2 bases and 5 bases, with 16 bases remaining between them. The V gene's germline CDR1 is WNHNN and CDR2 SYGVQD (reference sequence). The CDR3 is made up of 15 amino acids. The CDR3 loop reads CASSEEGKEIHEQYF. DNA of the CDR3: TGCGCCAGCAGTGAGGAGGGGAAGGAGATCCACGAGCAGTACTTC.

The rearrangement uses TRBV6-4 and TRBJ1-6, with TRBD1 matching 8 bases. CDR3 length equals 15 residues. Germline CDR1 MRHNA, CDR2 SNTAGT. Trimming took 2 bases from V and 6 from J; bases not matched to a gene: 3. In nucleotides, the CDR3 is TGTGCCAGCAGTGACCCGGACAGGGTTAATTCACCCCTCCACTTT. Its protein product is CASSDPDRVNSPLHF.

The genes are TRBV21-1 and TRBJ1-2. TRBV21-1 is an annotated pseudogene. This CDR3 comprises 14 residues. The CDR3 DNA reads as TGTGCCAGCAGCAATGGTAAAAAGGGCTATGGCTACACCTTC. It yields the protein CASSNGKKGYGYTF.

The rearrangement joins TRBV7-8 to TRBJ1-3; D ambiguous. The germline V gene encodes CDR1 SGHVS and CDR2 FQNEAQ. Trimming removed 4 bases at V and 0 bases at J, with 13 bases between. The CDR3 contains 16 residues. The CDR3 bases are TGTGCCAGCAGCTCGACGGATTTCTCCTCTGGAAACACCATATATTTT. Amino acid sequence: CASSSTDFSSGNTIYF.